This T cell receptor beta chain emerged from a study of blood T cell repertoires in COVID-19. The table came from immunoSEQ multiplex PCR; TCRdb's copy has only in-frame clones and leaves some out. The sample has more than 120,000 clones; approximately 87% are singletons. Germline V lookup: CDR1 KGHDR, CDR2 SFDVKD. The length of the CDR3 is 16 residues. V dropped 3 bases and J dropped 4 bases, with 16 bases sitting between them. The sequencing input was peripheral blood. The sequence was collected from a man between 50 and 59 years old who had recovered from COVID-19. The V and J genes are TRBV24-1 and TRBJ2-3; tentative D call: TRBD1 (5 bases). CDR3 sequence: CATSDRAGSHPDTQYF. CDR3 bases: TGTGCCACCAGTGATAGGGCAGGGTCTCATCCAGATACGCAGTATTTT.